This T cell receptor (beta chain) stems from a study of T cell changes during pregnancy in multiple sclerosis. Assay: immunoSEQ multiplex PCR; the TCRdb copy retains only in-frame clones and omits some. The table has tens of thousands of clones, 80% to 95% seen once. Germline lookup yields CDR1 LNHDA and CDR2 SQIVND (reference sequence). With 4 bases removed from V and 7 bases from J, the gap between germline ends came to 14 bases. The CDR3 covers 14 residues. This clone was seen a single time. This receptor was obtained from a female donor with multiple sclerosis, enrolled in a pregnancy study. This specimen consisted of CD8+ T cells from peripheral blood mononuclear cells, obtained after pregnancy. The J gene is TRBJ2-1, the V gene TRBV19; D is unresolved. The CDR3 protein is CASSTRRLGNEQFF. In nucleotides, the CDR3 is TGTGCCAGTAGTACCCGGCGGTTAGGAAATGAGCAGTTCTTC.